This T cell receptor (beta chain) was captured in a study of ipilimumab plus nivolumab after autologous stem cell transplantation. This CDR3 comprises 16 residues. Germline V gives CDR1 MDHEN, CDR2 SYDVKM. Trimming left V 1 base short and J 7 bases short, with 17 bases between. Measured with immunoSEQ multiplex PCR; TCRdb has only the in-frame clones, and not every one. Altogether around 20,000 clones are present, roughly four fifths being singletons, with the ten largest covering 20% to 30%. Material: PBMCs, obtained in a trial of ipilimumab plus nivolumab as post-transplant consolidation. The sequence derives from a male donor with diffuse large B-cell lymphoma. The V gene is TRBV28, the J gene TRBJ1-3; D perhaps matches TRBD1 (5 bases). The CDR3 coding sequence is TGTGCCAGCAGTTTATCCAGCACAGGTTCAGGGAACACCATATATTTT. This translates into CASSLSSTGSGNTIYF.